The rows below give T cell receptor beta chains drawn from one sample of a study of cytomegalovirus exposure and HLA in healthy donors. Clones were read by immunoSEQ multiplex PCR, and TCRdb kept only the in-frame ones, dropping some. The sample yields 130,000 or so clones, around four fifths seen once. Sequencing input: PBMCs. All receptors come from a man aged 25 to 40 in good health and CMV-seronegative. The CDR3 runs from the conserved cysteine through the conserved F or W.

TRBV6-5	CASSYSWGQVTDTQYF
TRBV5-1	CASSWTSSTDTQYF
TRBV5-6	CASSLGGNTEAFF
TRBV7-9	CASRPTGNTEAFF
TRBV28	CASRYIPNYGYTF
TRBV7-9	CASSPQRASYNEQFF
TRBV7-3	CASSLKGLAGGGRFNEQFF
TRBV5-1	CASSVGTGLNSPLHF
TRBV11-2	CASSLTGTGRHEQYF
TRBV7-6	CASKRAGSTDTQYF
TRBV10-3	CAISGGAGGYTDTQYF
TRBV7-8	CASSLQIRLAGTSDTQYF
TRBV28	CASSLGQAYGYTF
TRBV30	CACPAGSRGDTQYF
TRBV9	CASSGGGLQNTGELFF
TRBV5-1	CASSLLSTGEEAFF
TRBV7-9	CASSPYFRGKVQYGYTF
TRBV21-1	CASSTRTGAGANVLTF
TRBV7-2	CASSLEFRQPQHF
TRBV7-9	CASSRNRGSVGVHTEAFF